The following is a TCR beta chain sequence with its context. CDR3 length: 14 residues. V shed 5 bases, J shed 3 bases, and the junction held 4 bases outside the gene matches. Germline CDR1 SNHLY, CDR2 FYNNEI. The record originates from a study of blood T cell repertoires in COVID-19. Study as a whole: Sites in the United States, Italy and Spain provided acute and convalescent COVID-19 samples. PBMCs, B-cell-depleted T cells, or T cells provided the cDNA or gDNA that made up the material.

Study processing details: From reference gene primer amplification, estimates of nucleated cell counts were derived. Clones were read by immunoSEQ multiplex PCR, and TCRdb kept only the in-frame ones, dropping some. V, J and clone size are those of that table, while D and trimming were read from the DNA. The table includes more than 200,000 clones, about nine tenths detected once. The receptor comes from an older man with acute or convalescent COVID-19. V is TRBV2 and J is TRBJ1-5; 7 positions agree with TRBD1. The material sequenced was peripheral blood. CDR3 region: CASSFGTANQPQHF. The CDR3 region has the DNA TGTGCCAGCAGTTTCGGGACAGCCAATCAGCCCCAGCATTTT.